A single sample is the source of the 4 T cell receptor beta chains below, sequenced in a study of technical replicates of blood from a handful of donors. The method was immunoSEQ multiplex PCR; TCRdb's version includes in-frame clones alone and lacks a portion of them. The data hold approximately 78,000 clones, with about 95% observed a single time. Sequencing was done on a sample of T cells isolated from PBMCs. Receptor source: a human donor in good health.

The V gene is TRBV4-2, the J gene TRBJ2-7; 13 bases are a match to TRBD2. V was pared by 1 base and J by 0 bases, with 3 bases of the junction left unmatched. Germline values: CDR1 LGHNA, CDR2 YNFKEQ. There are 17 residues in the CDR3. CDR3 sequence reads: CASSQGTSGSSSYEQYF. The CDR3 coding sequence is TGTGCCAGCAGCCAAGGGACTAGCGGGAGCAGCTCCTACGAGCAGTACTTC.

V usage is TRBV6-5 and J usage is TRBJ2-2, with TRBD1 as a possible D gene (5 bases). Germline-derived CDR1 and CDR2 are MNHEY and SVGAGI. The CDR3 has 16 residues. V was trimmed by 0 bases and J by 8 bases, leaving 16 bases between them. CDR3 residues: CASSYSQGPKVGELFF. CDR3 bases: TGTGCCAGCAGTTACTCGCAGGGTCCCAAGGTTGGGGAGCTGTTTTTT.

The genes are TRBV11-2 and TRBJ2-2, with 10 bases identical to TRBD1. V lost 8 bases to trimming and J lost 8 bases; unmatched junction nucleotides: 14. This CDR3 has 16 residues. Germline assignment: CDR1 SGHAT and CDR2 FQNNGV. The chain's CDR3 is CASLIVGQGVTGELFF. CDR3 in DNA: TGTGCCAGCCTTATCGTAGGACAGGGGGTAACGGGGGAGCTGTTTTTT.

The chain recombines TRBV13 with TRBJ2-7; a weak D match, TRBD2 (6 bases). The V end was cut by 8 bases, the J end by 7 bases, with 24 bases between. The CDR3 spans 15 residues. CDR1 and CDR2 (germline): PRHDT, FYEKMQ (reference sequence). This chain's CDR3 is CASRRSGTLLGEQYF. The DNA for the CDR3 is TGTGCCAGCCGTCGTTCCGGGACTCTGCTAGGAGAGCAGTACTTC. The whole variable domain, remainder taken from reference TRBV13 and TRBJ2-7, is AAGVIQSPRHLIKEKRETATLKCYPIPRHDTVYWYQQGPGQDPQFLISFYEKMQSDKGSIPDRFSAQQFSDYHSELNMSSLELGDSALYFCASRRSGTLLGEQYFGPGTRLTVT.